Presented here are 16 T cell receptor beta chains from one specimen sequenced in a study of blood T cell repertoires in COVID-19. Profiled with immunoSEQ multiplex PCR; TCRdb holds only in-frame clones, not every one. The profile shows roughly 280,000 clones, about nine tenths of them singletons. Material for sequencing was peripheral blood. Receptors were obtained from a woman between 50 and 59 years old who had recovered from COVID-19.

The genes are TRBV6-2 or TRBV6-3 and TRBJ1-5; D remains unclear. Per germline, CDR1 MNHEY and CDR2 SVGEGT. V was trimmed by 4 bases and J by 2 bases, leaving 15 bases between them. The CDR3 has 16 amino acids. Here the CDR3 reads CASSSDRRVRNQPQHF. The CDR3 DNA sequence: TGTGCCAGCAGTTCGGATAGGAGGGTCCGCAATCAGCCCCAGCATTTT.

The rearrangement links TRBV6-5 to TRBJ1-5; TRBD1 matches at 7 bases. This CDR3 has 16 amino acids. Trimming took 4 bases from V and 0 from J; bases not matched to a gene: 6. Germline V gives CDR1 MNHEY, CDR2 SVGAGI. The CDR3 DNA reads TGTGCCAGCAGTTCAGACAGGGCGGATAGCAATCAGCCCCAGCATTTT. Translating gives CASSSDRADSNQPQHF.

The V and J genes are TRBV2 and TRBJ2-7, with a tentative D call TRBD1 (6 bases). V gave up 6 bases and J gave up 3 bases, with 12 bases separating them. The CDR3 is made up of 13 amino acids. CDR1 is SNHLY, CDR2 FYNNEI, per germline. Written as DNA, the CDR3 is TGTGCCAGCAGGTTGACAGGAATCTACGAGCAGTACTTC. This translates into CASRLTGIYEQYF.

This sequence joins TRBV4-2 and TRBJ2-6, with TRBD2 matching 7 bases. This CDR3 region has 16 residues. V trimming: 4 bases; J trimming: 1 base; junction bases outside the gene matches: 4. Germline V gene sequence: CDR1 LGHNA, CDR2 YNFKEQ. CDR3 sequence reads: CASSPHGGSGANVLTF. CDR3 sequence (DNA): TGTGCCAGCAGCCCCCACGGGGGGTCTGGGGCCAACGTCCTGACTTTC.

The genes are TRBV10-2 and TRBJ2-1; 12 positions match TRBD2. The CDR3 length is 15 residues. Trimming took 7 bases from V and 2 from J; bases not matched to a gene: 3. Per germline, CDR1 WSHSY and CDR2 SAAADI. The CDR3 sequence: CASTGLAGTYNEQFF. The CDR3 bases are TGCGCCAGCACAGGACTAGCGGGGACCTACAATGAGCAGTTCTTC.

The chain links TRBV28 to TRBJ2-5, with D maybe TRBD1 (5 bases). Germline loops: CDR1 MDHEN, CDR2 SYDVKM. V dropped 5 bases and J dropped 4 bases, with 8 bases sitting between them. This CDR3 comprises 12 residues. CDR3 in DNA: TGTGCCAGCAGTCCAAGGGGAGAGACCCAGTACTTC. Translated: CASSPRGETQYF.

The CDR3 DNA sequence: TGTGCCAGCACCCTTCCTGGAAACACCATATATTTT. It translates to CASTLPGNTIYF. The rearrangement uses TRBV9 and TRBJ1-3, with D uncertain. Trimming took off 6 bases at V and 2 bases at J, with 6 bases between the two ends. The germline V gene has CDR1 SGDLS and CDR2 YYNGEE. This CDR3 contains 12 residues.

The chain recombines TRBV5-1 with TRBJ2-7, with 9 bases matching TRBD2. V dropped 4 bases and J dropped 2; count of bases not matched to a gene: 7. This CDR3 has 15 residues. Germline loops: CDR1 SGHRS, CDR2 YFSETQ. The chain's CDR3 is CASSTGLAVAYEQYF. CDR3 nucleotide sequence: TGCGCCAGCAGCACGGGACTAGCTGTAGCCTACGAGCAGTACTTC.

The chain combines TRBV6-2 or TRBV6-3 with TRBJ2-1, with D perhaps matching TRBD2 (6 bases). V was trimmed by 4 bases and J by 3 bases, leaving 13 bases between them. This CDR3 region has 15 residues. Germline CDR1 MNHEY, CDR2 SVGEGT. Here the CDR3 reads CASSWRRGNYNEQFF. CDR3 sequence (DNA): TGTGCCAGCAGTTGGAGGCGGGGTAACTACAATGAGCAGTTCTTC.

Notes on this clone: A junction boundary mismatches the germline segment, possibly from a read error. The rearrangement links TRBV6-5 to TRBJ2-1, with 10 bases lining up with TRBD2. The germline CDR1 and CDR2 sequences are MNHEY and SVGAGI. The CDR3 length is 12 residues. The CDR3 here is CGSGRAGNEQFF. The CDR3 coding sequence is TGCGGAAGCGGGAGGGCCGGCAATGAGCAGTTCTTC.

This sequence joins TRBV7-9 and TRBJ1-2; D unresolved. CDR3 length: 15 amino acids. Trimming removed 4 bases from V and 6 bases from J, with 18 bases in between. Germline V lookup: CDR1 SEHNR, CDR2 FQNEAQ (reference sequence). CDR3 DNA: TGTGCCAGCAGCTCCACCGGGTCCCCGCCGAATGGCTACACCTTC. This encodes CASSSTGSPPNGYTF.

The CDR3 loop reads CASSPRPRGSEQYF. In DNA, the CDR3 is TGTGCCAGCAGCCCCCGACCCCGGGGTTCAGAGCAGTACTTC. The V and J genes are TRBV6-4 and TRBJ2-7, with D perhaps matching TRBD2 (5 bases). Trimming removed 6 bases from V and 7 bases from J, with 19 bases in between. This CDR3 has 14 amino acids. The V gene's germline CDR1 is MRHNA and CDR2 SNTAGT.

V and J are TRBV11-2 and TRBJ2-7; 7 positions match TRBD1. The CDR3 totals 14 residues. The V segment lost 3 bases and the J segment 5 bases; nucleotides outside the gene matches: 7. Germline CDR1 SGHAT, CDR2 FQNNGV. CDR3 in amino acids: CASSLGTGVNEQYF. CDR3 DNA: TGTGCCAGCAGCTTGGGAACAGGGGTGAACGAGCAGTACTTC.

This clone was recorded once. The J gene is TRBJ1-1, the V gene TRBV5-1; perhaps TRBD1 as D (5 bases). CDR3 length: 15 amino acids. V was clipped by 1 base and J by 4 bases, with 14 bases between them. Germline CDR1 reads SGHRS; CDR2 reads YFSETQ. The CDR3 sequence: CASSLRGVGSTEAFF. The DNA for the CDR3 is TGCGCCAGCAGCTTGCGGGGGGTTGGGAGCACTGAAGCTTTCTTT.

V and J are TRBV9 and TRBJ2-1; 8 bases map to TRBD2. The V gene's germline CDR1 is SGDLS and CDR2 YYNGEE. The V segment lost 2 bases and the J segment 6 bases; nucleotides outside the gene matches: 1. The CDR3 consists of 13 residues. CDR3 nucleotide sequence: TGTGCCAGCAGCGTCGGGACTAGCAATGAGCAGTTCTTC. This gives the protein CASSVGTSNEQFF.

The chain joins TRBV5-6 to TRBJ1-3; D unclear. CDR3 length: 12 amino acids. CDR1 is SGHDT, CDR2 YYEEEE, per germline. The ends were cut back, 0 bases at V and 9 bases at J, with 7 bases in the middle. CDR3 sequence (DNA): TGTGCCAGCAGCTTGGCGTCGTTCACCATATATTTT. This sequence encodes CASSLASFTIYF. The full variable domain, with the rest looked up from reference TRBV5-6 and TRBJ1-3, is DAGVTQSPTHLIKTRGQQVTLRCSPKSGHDTVSWYQQALGQGPQFIFQYYEEEERQRGNFPDRFSGHQFPNYSSELNVNALLLGDSALYLCASSLASFTIYFGEGSWLTVV.